The next 20 T cell receptor beta chains were all read from a single sample in a study of tumor and adjacent non-tumor tissue in lung cancer. A modified ARM-PCR protocol with three rounds of nested PCR amplified TCRbeta. TCRdb passed the multiplex PCR reads through MiXCR, listing each CDR3 protein once. The table has around 99,000 distinct CDR3 sequences, roughly 74% seen once; the top ten hold more than 35%. The template was RNA from unsorted bulk tissue. Material: lung tumor tissue. These receptors came from an older woman with non-small cell lung cancer.

This clonotype was observed once. At one end the junction does not follow the germline gene, possibly because of a read error. The CDR3 nucleotides are TGCGCTAGCAGCCACGATGAGGACAGGAGGAGCGAACTGTTTTTT. Translating gives CASSHDEDRRSELFF. J is TRBJ1-4 and V is TRBV4-3, with 7 nucleotides matching TRBD1. The CDR3 length is 15 residues. Germline values: CDR1 LGHNA, CDR2 YSLEER.

As regards this clonotype: Since no conserved phenylalanine or tryptophan closes the CDR3, a read error is the likely cause. The J gene is TRBJ2-1, the V gene TRBV11-2; D remains ambiguous. The CDR3 is 15 residues long. The ends were cut back, 7 bases at V and 6 bases at J, with 19 bases in the middle. Germline V gene data show CDR1 as SGHAT and CDR2 as FQNNGV. The CDR3 here is CASTLSPTASNEQFL. The CDR3 bases are TGTGCCAGCACCCTCTCCCCCACGGCATCCAATGAGCAGTTCTTA.

A note on this clonotype: A read error may produce the germline difference seen at one junction end. The chain employs TRBV28 and TRBJ2-7; D unresolved. CDR1 and CDR2 (germline): MDHEN, SYDVKM. This CDR3 comprises 11 residues. DNA of the CDR3: TGTGCCGGCAGTTTAAGGCCCGAACAGTACTTC. Translation gives CAGSLRPEQYF.

This clonotype was picked up many times. The chain links TRBV10-3 to TRBJ1-5, with D possibly TRBD1 on 5 matching bases. V lost 5 bases and J lost 0, with 11 bases in between. The CDR3 runs 15 residues. The germline V gene encodes CDR1 ENHRY and CDR2 SYGVKD. This CDR3 is CAISSQGNSNQPQHF. The CDR3 nucleotides are TGTGCCATCAGTTCCCAGGGAAATAGCAATCAGCCCCAGCATTTT.

This clonotype was seen only a few times. Since no conserved phenylalanine or tryptophan closes the CDR3, a read error is the likely cause. V usage is TRBV20-1 and J usage is TRBJ1-5, with a tentative D call TRBD1 (5 bases). CDR3 length equals 15 residues. V was cut by 4 bases and J by 3 bases, with 16 bases left in between. CDR1 is DFQATT and CDR2 is SNEGSKA in the germline V gene (reference sequence). CDR3 loop: CSAKTSGLINQPQHS. DNA for the CDR3: TGCAGTGCTAAGACTTCGGGACTGATCAATCAGCCCCAGCATTCT.

Regarding this clonotype: The junction and the germline gene differ at one end; a read error may be behind it. The V and J genes are TRBV11-2 and TRBJ2-3, with no clear D. Germline V gene sequence: CDR1 SGHAT, CDR2 FQNNGV. CDR3 size: 15 residues. CDR3: CASSLERRGGNTQYF. The CDR3 region has the DNA TGTGCAAGCAGCTTAGAGCGCCGAGGTGGGAATACGCAGTATTTT.

With respect to this clonotype: Sequence at one end of the junction differs from germline and may be a read error. This chain connects TRBV4-1 to TRBJ2-5; 7 positions agree with TRBD2. Germline V gene sequence: CDR1 MGHRA, CDR2 YSYEKL. The CDR3 totals 16 residues. DNA of the CDR3: TGCGCCAGCAGCCAAGACGCCGTGAAGGGGAGGGAGACCCAGTACTTT. Encoded protein: CASSQDAVKGRETQYF.

Concerning this clonotype: In this CDR3 the conserved last residue, phenylalanine or tryptophan, is missing, so a read error is likely. The DNA for the CDR3 is TGTGCCAGCAGCTTGACAGAAACGCAGTATTTA. It translates to CASSLTETQYL. V is TRBV11-2 and J is TRBJ2-3; the D gene is possibly TRBD1 (5 bases). The CDR3 runs 11 residues. CDR1 is SGHAT, CDR2 FQNNGV, per germline.

The chain links TRBV11-2 to TRBJ2-7; 12 bases match TRBD2. V was pared by 4 bases and J by 7 bases, with 8 bases of the junction left unmatched. Germline CDR1 is SGHAT and CDR2 is FQNNGV. The CDR3 length is 15 residues. CDR3 coding DNA: TGTGCCAGCAGCTATCGGACTAGCGGGGACTATGAGCAGTACTTC. Amino acid sequence: CASSYRTSGDYEQYF. Variable domain in full (rest from reference TRBV11-2 and TRBJ2-7): EAGVAQSPRYKIIEKRQSVAFWCNPISGHATLYWYQQILGQGPKLLIQFQNNGVVDDSQLPKDRFSAERLKGVDSTLKIQPAKLEDSAVYLCASSYRTSGDYEQYFGPGTRLTVT.

Notes on this clonotype: Germline and junction disagree at one end, which may indicate a read error. The chain joins TRBV6-5 to TRBJ1-1, with 9 bases that match TRBD1. The CDR3 is made up of 15 amino acids. Per germline, CDR1 MNHEY and CDR2 SVGAGI. The CDR3 region is CACRDTGGWSAEAFF. Here the CDR3 DNA reads TGTGCCTGCAGAGATACAGGGGGCTGGAGCGCTGAAGCTTTCTTT.

The V call is TRBV20-1, the J call TRBJ2-1, with D possibly TRBD1 on 6 matching bases. Germline V CDR1 and CDR2: DFQATT, SNEGSKA (reference sequence). The V end lost 5 bases, the J end lost 10 bases, and 24 bases lay between the germline ends. This CDR3 is built from 15 residues. CDR3 in DNA: TGCAGTGCTGCCCCCGGGACACGAGGGTCCGGGGAGCAGTTCTTC. It yields the protein CSAAPGTRGSGEQFF.

Here the CDR3 DNA reads TGCAGTGCTCGGGACAGTGCGAACACTGAAGCTTTCTTT. Residues: CSARDSANTEAFF. The chain carries TRBV29-1 and TRBJ1-1, with TRBD1 matching 7 bases. Germline loops: CDR1 SQVTM, CDR2 ANQGSEA. The CDR3 sequence is 13 residues long.

On this clonotype itself: One end of the junction varies from germline; a read error may be responsible. The CDR3 bases are TGCGCGAGCAGCCAAGATGGAGCAGGGGGCAACGTCCTGACTTTC. As protein: CASSQDGAGGNVLTF. This chain joins TRBV4-3 and TRBJ2-6, with 7 bases fitting TRBD1. There are 15 residues in the CDR3. The V gene's germline CDR1 is LGHNA and CDR2 YSLEER.

Concerning this clonotype: Its ends do not fully match the called genes, so a read error is possible. This chain joins TRBV4-3 and TRBJ1-5; a possible D gene is TRBD1 (6 bases). This CDR3 has 14 residues. Germline V gene data show CDR1 as LGHNA and CDR2 as YSLEER. CDR3 residues: CASSQGLRGQPQHF. CDR3 bases: TGCGCCAGCAGTCAAGGTTTGCGGGGGCAACCCCAGCATTTT.

As concerns this clonotype: A much bigger clone sits one base away, suggesting this may be a read error. The J gene is TRBJ2-3, the V gene TRBV9; 11 positions match TRBD2. Trimming took 0 bases from V and 3 from J; bases not matched to a gene: 6. This CDR3 comprises 17 residues. Germline CDR1 and CDR2: SGDLS and YYNGEE. Here the CDR3 DNA reads TGTGCCAGCAGCGTAGTAACTAGCGGGGGACAAACAGATACGCAGTATTTT. Translating gives CASSVVTSGGQTDTQYF. Full variable domain (rest looked up from reference TRBV9 and TRBJ2-3): DSGVTQTPKHLITATGQRVTLRCSPRSGDLSVYWYQQSLDQGLQFLIQYYNGEERAKGNILERFSAQQFPDLHSELNLSSLELGDSALYFCASSVVTSGGQTDTQYFGPGTRLTVL.

Turning to this clonotype: A read error is possible here, since a much larger clone lies one base away. This sequence joins TRBV6-2 or TRBV6-3 and TRBJ1-2; D is possibly TRBD1 (5 bases). The CDR3 totals 14 residues. V lost 8 bases, J lost 8 bases, and 21 bases lay in between. Per germline, CDR1 MNHEY and CDR2 SVGEGT. CDR3 residues: CASGSYDGAGGYTF. CDR3 DNA: TGTGCCAGCGGTTCATACGACGGGGCCGGGGGCTACACCTTC.

Of note for this clonotype: A read error may explain this, as a much larger clone is one base away. This chain links TRBV29-1 with TRBJ2-5; D perhaps matches TRBD2 (5 bases). The CDR3 sequence is 12 residues long. Germline-derived CDR1 and CDR2 are SQVTM and ANQGSEA. CDR3 nucleotide sequence: TGCAGCGCTGAACAGAGGGCCGAGACCCAGTACTTC. Amino acid sequence: CSAEQRAETQYF.

About this clonotype: One end of the junction does not line up with germline, which may come from a read error. The chain employs TRBV15 and TRBJ2-2; D is possibly TRBD1 (6 bases). Germline lookup yields CDR1 LNHNV and CDR2 YYDKDF (reference sequence). The CDR3 length is 14 residues. The CDR3 region is CVTSRGDIAGELFF. CDR3 nucleotide sequence: TGTGTCACCAGCAGAGGGGACATTGCCGGGGAGCTGTTTTTT.

This clonotype was seen more than once but under ten times. One end of the junction does not line up with germline, which may come from a read error. The DNA of the CDR3 is TGTGCTAGCATCGGATTGGGACAGGGGCGTTTTGCTGGAAACACCATATATTTT. Residues: CASIGLGQGRFAGNTIYF. The chain employs TRBV6-5 and TRBJ1-3, with 10 bases lining up with TRBD1. The CDR3 is 18 amino acids. Germline V gene lookup returns CDR1 MNHEY and CDR2 SVGAGI.

As regards this clonotype: This sequence may be a read error, since a much larger clone differs from it by one base. The gene calls are TRBV6-5 and TRBJ1-1, with 10 bases that match TRBD1. The CDR3 has 14 amino acids. The germline gives CDR1 MNHEY, CDR2 SVGAGI. The CDR3 loop reads CASSRQGAGTETFF. The CDR3 nucleotides read TGTGCCAGCAGTCGACAGGGGGCCGGCACTGAAACTTTCTTT.